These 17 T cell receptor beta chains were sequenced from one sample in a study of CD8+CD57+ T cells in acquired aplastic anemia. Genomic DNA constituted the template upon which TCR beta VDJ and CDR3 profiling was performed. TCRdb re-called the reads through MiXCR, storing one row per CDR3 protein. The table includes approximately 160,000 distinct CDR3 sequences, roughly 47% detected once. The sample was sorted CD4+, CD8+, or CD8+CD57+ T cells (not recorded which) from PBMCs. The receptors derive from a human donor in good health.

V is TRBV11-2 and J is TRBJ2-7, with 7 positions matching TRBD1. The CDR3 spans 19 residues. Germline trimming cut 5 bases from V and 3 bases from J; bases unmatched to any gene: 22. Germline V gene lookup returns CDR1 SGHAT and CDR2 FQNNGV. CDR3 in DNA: TGTGCCAGCAGCGACTCGACAGGGTCAGGGGGTGTGGGGATCTACGAGCAGTACTTC. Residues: CASSDSTGSGGVGIYEQYF.

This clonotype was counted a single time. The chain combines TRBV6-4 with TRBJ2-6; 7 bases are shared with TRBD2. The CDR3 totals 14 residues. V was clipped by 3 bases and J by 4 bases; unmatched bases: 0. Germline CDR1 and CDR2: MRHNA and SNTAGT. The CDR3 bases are TGTGCCAGCAGTGAACTAGCGGGGGCCAACGTCCTGACTTTC. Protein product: CASSELAGANVLTF.

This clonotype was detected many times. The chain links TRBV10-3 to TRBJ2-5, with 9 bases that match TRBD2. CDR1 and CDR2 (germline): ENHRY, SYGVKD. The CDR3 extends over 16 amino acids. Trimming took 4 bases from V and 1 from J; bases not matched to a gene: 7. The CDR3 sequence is CAISGSFSGGQETQYF. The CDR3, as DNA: TGTGCCATCAGTGGGTCGTTTAGCGGGGGCCAAGAGACCCAGTACTTC.

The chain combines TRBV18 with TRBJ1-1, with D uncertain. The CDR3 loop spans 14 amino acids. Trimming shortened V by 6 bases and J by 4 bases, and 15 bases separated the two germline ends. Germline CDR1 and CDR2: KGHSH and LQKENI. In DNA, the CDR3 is TGTGCCAGCTCCCCTTCTCAGCGGTCCACTGAAGCTTTCTTT. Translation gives CASSPSQRSTEAFF. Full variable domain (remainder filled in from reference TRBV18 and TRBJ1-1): NAGVMQNPRHLVRRRGQEARLRCSPMKGHSHVYWYRQLPEEGLKFMVYLQKENIIDESGMPKERFSAEFPKEGPSILRIQQVVRGDSAAYFCASSPSQRSTEAFFGQGTRLTVV.

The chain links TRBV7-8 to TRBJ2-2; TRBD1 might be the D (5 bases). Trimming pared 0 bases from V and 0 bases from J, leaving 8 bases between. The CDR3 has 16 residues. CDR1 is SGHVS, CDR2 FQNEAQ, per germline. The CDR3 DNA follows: TGTGCCAGCAGCTTAGCTGGGGCTACGAACACCGGGGAGCTGTTTTTT. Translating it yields CASSLAGATNTGELFF.

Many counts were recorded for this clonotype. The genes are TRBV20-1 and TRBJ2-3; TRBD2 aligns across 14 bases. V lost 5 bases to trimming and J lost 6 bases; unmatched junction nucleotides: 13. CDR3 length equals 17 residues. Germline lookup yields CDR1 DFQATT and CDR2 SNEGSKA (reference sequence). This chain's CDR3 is CSAGTSGGGTPRDTQYF. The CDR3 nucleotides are TGCAGTGCTGGGACTAGCGGGGGTGGCACGCCGAGGGATACGCAGTATTTT.

The CDR3 here is CASRIPSTGYSNQPQHF. CDR3 in DNA: TGCGCCAGCAGAATTCCTTCGACGGGATATAGCAATCAGCCCCAGCATTTT. The J gene is TRBJ1-5, the V gene TRBV10-1; D is unclear. Germline V gives CDR1 WNHNN, CDR2 SYGVQD (reference sequence). V lost 6 bases, J lost 0 bases, and 18 bases lay in between. This CDR3 contains 17 residues.

CDR3 DNA: TGCGCCAGCAGTGGGGCTGAAGCTTTCTTT. This translates into CASSGAEAFF. This rearrangement joins TRBV10-2 to TRBJ1-1; D is unresolved. With 4 bases removed from V and 6 bases from J, the gap between germline ends came to 3 bases. Per germline, CDR1 WSHSY and CDR2 SAAADI. CDR3 length: 10 residues.

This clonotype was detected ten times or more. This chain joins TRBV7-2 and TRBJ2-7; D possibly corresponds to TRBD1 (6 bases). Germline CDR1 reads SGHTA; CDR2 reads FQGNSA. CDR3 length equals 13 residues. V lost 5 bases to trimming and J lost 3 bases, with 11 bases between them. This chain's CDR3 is CASSLRTDYEQYF. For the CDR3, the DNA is TGTGCCAGCAGCCTCCGGACAGACTACGAGCAGTACTTC.

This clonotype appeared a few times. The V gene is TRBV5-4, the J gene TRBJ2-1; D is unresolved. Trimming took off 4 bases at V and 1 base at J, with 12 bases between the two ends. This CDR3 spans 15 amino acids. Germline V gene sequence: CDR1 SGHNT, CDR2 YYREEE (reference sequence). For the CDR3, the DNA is TGTGCCAGCAGCCCTCGTGGGGATTCCTACAATGAGCAGTTCTTC. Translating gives CASSPRGDSYNEQFF.

The CDR3 DNA follows: TGTGCCAGCAGAGGGGGCGGGGGCTCCTACAATGAGCAGTTCTTC. It yields the protein CASRGGGGSYNEQFF. This rearrangement joins TRBV25-1 to TRBJ2-1; D possibly uses TRBD1 or TRBD2 (7 bases each). The V gene lost 6 bases and the J gene lost 0 bases, with 12 bases spanning the gap. This CDR3 spans 15 amino acids. Germline V CDR1 and CDR2: MGHDK, SYGVNS.

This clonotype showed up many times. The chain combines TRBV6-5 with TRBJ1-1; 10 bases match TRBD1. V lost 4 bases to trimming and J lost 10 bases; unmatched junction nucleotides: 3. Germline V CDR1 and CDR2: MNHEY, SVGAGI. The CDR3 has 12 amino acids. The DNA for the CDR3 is TGTGCCAGCAGTTCCAGGACAGGGGGAGCTTTCTTT. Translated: CASSSRTGGAFF.

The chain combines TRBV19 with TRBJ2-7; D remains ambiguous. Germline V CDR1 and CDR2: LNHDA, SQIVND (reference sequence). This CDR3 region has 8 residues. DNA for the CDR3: TGTGCCAGTAGTGACGTCGTCGTA. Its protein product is CASSDVVV.

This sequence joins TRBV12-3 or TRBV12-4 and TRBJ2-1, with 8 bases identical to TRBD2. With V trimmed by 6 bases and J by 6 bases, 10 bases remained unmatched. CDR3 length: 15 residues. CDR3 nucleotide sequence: TGTGCCAGCAGCAGAGGGACTAGATCGTCCAATGAGCAGTTCTTC. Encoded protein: CASSRGTRSSNEQFF.

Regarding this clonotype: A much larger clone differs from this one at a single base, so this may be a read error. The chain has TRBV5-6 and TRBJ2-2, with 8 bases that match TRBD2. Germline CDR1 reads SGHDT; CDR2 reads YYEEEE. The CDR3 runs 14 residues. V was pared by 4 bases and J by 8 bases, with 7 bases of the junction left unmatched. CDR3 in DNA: TGTGCCAGCAGCCACGGCGGGGGGTATGGGGAGCTGTTTTTT. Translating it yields CASSHGGGYGELFF.

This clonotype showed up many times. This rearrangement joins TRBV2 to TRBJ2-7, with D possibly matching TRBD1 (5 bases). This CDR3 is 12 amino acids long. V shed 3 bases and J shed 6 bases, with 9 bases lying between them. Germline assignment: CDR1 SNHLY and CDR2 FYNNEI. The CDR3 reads CASSESGIEQYF. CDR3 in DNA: TGTGCCAGCAGTGAGTCAGGGATCGAGCAGTACTTC.

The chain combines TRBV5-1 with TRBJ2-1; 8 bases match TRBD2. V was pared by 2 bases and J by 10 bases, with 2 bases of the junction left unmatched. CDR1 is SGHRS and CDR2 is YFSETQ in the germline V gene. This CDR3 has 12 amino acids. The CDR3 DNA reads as TGCGCCAGCAGCTTTAGCGGGGACGAGCAGTTCTTC. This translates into CASSFSGDEQFF.